This entry lists 20 T cell receptor beta chains sequenced from one sample in a study of CD8 T cells in ankylosing spondylitis. Each CDR3 protein is one row after TCRdb ran MiXCR on the 5' RACE reads. The sample has 300,000 to 400,000 distinct CDR3 sequences; roughly 12% are singletons. Sequenced input: blood, either unsorted or a sorted T cell fraction (not recorded which). Source of these receptors: a female donor with ankylosing spondylitis or in good health (not recorded which).

This clonotype has a count of ten or more. The J gene is TRBJ1-5, the V gene TRBV20-1; 7 bases are a match to TRBD1. CDR1 is DFQATT and CDR2 is SNEGSKA in the germline V gene (reference sequence). This CDR3 region has 13 residues. CDR3 DNA sequence: TGCAGCGCAGACAGGGCCAGCAATCAGCCCCAGCATTTT. Residues: CSADRASNQPQHF.

This clonotype has a handful of counts. The chain employs TRBV18 and TRBJ1-2; the D is unclear. This CDR3 has 11 residues. Germline CDR1 is KGHSH and CDR2 is LQKENI. Trimming cost V 6 bases and J 8 bases, with 10 bases left between them. Here the CDR3 DNA reads TGTGCCAGCTCCCCCTCGAAAGGCTACACCTTC. Protein: CASSPSKGYTF.

This clonotype was seen at least ten times. V and J are TRBV19 and TRBJ1-1, with 8 bases matching TRBD1. CDR1 and CDR2 (germline): LNHDA, SQIVND (reference sequence). This CDR3 spans 15 amino acids. J lost 0 bases, V lost 6 bases, and 6 bases had no gene match. CDR3: CASSLQGAVNTEAFF. The CDR3 bases are TGTGCCAGTAGCTTGCAGGGGGCTGTGAACACTGAAGCTTTCTTT.

This clonotype occurred many times. V and J are TRBV19 and TRBJ1-5; 8 bases map to TRBD1. This CDR3 region has 16 residues. V lost 3 bases to trimming and J lost 6 bases; unmatched junction nucleotides: 10. Germline V gene data show CDR1 as LNHDA and CDR2 as SQIVND (reference sequence). This CDR3 reads CASSMPPQGARQPQHF. In DNA, the CDR3 is TGTGCCAGTAGTATGCCCCCCCAGGGGGCCCGTCAGCCCCAGCATTTT.

This clonotype was seen at least ten times. The chain carries TRBV28 and TRBJ2-7; 8 positions agree with TRBD2. V was pared by 10 bases and J by 3 bases, with 8 bases of the junction left unmatched. The germline V gene encodes CDR1 MDHEN and CDR2 SYDVKM. The CDR3 totals 13 residues. DNA of the CDR3: TGTGCCACGGCAGGCGGGAGGTACTACGAGCAGTACTTC. Residues: CATAGGRYYEQYF. Filled out from reference TRBV28 and TRBJ2-7, the complete variable domain reads DVKVTQSSRYLVKRTGEKVFLECVQDMDHENMFWYRQDPGLGLRLIYFSYDVKMKEKGDIPEGYSVSREKKERFSLILESASTNQTSMYLCATAGGRYYEQYFGPGTRLTVT.

This clonotype was seen repeatedly, ten times or more. CDR3 residues: CASSQDHGSGMSGELFF. Written as DNA, the CDR3 is TGCGCCAGCAGCCAAGATCATGGGTCAGGGATGTCCGGGGAGCTGTTTTTT. The rearrangement joins TRBV4-1 to TRBJ2-2, with D tentatively TRBD1 (5 bases). Germline loops: CDR1 MGHRA, CDR2 YSYEKL. CDR3 length equals 17 residues. V was clipped by 0 bases and J by 6 bases, with 17 bases between them.

The table lists this clonotype with many counts. V and J are TRBV5-1 and TRBJ1-2; possibly TRBD1 for D (6 bases). The V end lost 0 bases, the J end lost 2 bases, and 11 bases lay between the germline ends. The CDR3 spans 15 residues. The germline gives CDR1 SGHRS, CDR2 YFSETQ. CDR3 bases: TGCGCCAGCAGCTTGGGGGACACGAGAAACTATGGCTACACCTTC. Translation gives CASSLGDTRNYGYTF.

The gene calls are TRBV12-3 or TRBV12-4 and TRBJ2-1; 11 bases match TRBD2. The CDR3 extends over 16 amino acids. The V gene end was trimmed by 8 bases and the J gene end by 2 bases; junction bases not matched to a gene: 8. CDR3 bases: TGTGCCAGCGGCCCCCCGGGACTAGCGGCCTACAATGAGCAGTTCTTC. Residues: CASGPPGLAAYNEQFF.

This clonotype was counted ten times or more. The chain employs TRBV12-3 or TRBV12-4 and TRBJ2-3; 9 nucleotides line up with TRBD1. Unmatched junction bases numbered 4, after V lost 6 bases and J lost 6 bases. The CDR3 contains 13 residues. The CDR3 sequence: CASRGTGYDTQYF. For the CDR3, the DNA is TGTGCCAGCAGAGGGACAGGGTATGATACGCAGTATTTT.

This sequence joins TRBV7-2 and TRBJ1-1; D unclear. The V and J ends lost 0 bases and 5 bases respectively, with 10 bases between them. This CDR3 is 14 amino acids long. The V gene's germline CDR1 is SGHTA and CDR2 FQGNSA. CDR3 bases: TGTGCCAGCAGCTTAGCTACAGTGGGGACTGAAGCTTTCTTT. Its protein is CASSLATVGTEAFF.

The rearrangement joins TRBV7-2 to TRBJ2-5; TRBD1 matches at 8 bases. Germline values: CDR1 SGHTA, CDR2 FQGNSA. Trimming took 5 bases from V and 2 from J; bases not matched to a gene: 10. The CDR3 spans 16 residues. The CDR3 is CASSPRPGGPQETQYF. The CDR3 bases are TGTGCCAGCAGCCCCCGGCCAGGGGGCCCTCAAGAGACCCAGTACTTC.

This clonotype was counted ten times or more. The J gene is TRBJ2-7, the V gene TRBV29-1, with 9 nucleotides matching TRBD2. Germline CDR1 and CDR2: SQVTM and ANQGSEA. The CDR3 runs to 15 residues. The CDR3 DNA sequence: TGCAGTGTCCCCGGCGGAAGCGGGGGGCCCTACGAGCAGTACTTC. Translating it yields CSVPGGSGGPYEQYF.

This clonotype has just a few counts. In DNA form, the CDR3 reads TGTGCCAGCAGGAGAGGGGGTTCAAGTGAAGCTTTCTTT. Translation gives CASRRGGSSEAFF. This sequence joins TRBV2 and TRBJ1-1; D might be TRBD1 (6 bases). The CDR3 loop spans 13 amino acids. Germline assignment: CDR1 SNHLY and CDR2 FYNNEI. V lost 6 bases to trimming and J lost 7 bases, with 15 bases between them.

The table lists this clonotype with a few counts. J is TRBJ2-2 and V is TRBV12-3 or TRBV12-4; 11 nucleotides line up with TRBD1. This CDR3 is built from 16 residues. Losses at the gene ends were 5 bases for V and 8 bases for J; bases not matched to a gene: 10. The CDR3 reads CASSPTDRGRVGELFF. CDR3 nucleotides: TGTGCCAGCAGTCCGACGGACAGGGGGCGCGTGGGGGAGCTGTTTTTT.

In this sample, this clonotype turned up many times. The chain couples TRBV6-5 to TRBJ1-6, with TRBD1 matching over 10 bases. Germline V lookup: CDR1 MNHEY, CDR2 SVGAGI. V lost 2 bases to trimming and J lost 9 bases; unmatched junction nucleotides: 4. The CDR3 runs 15 residues. The CDR3 loop is CASSYGTGVTSPLHF. CDR3 nucleotides: TGTGCCAGCAGTTACGGGACAGGGGTTACTTCACCCCTCCACTTT.

This clonotype has just a few counts. The chain links TRBV25-1 to TRBJ2-7, with D perhaps being TRBD1 or TRBD2 (5 bases each). V dropped 8 bases and J dropped 2 bases, with 19 bases sitting between them. Germline CDR1 and CDR2: MGHDK and SYGVNS. The CDR3 totals 15 residues. CDR3 sequence: CASPEGQGGPYEQYF. The CDR3 coding sequence is TGTGCCAGCCCCGAGGGGCAGGGCGGCCCCTACGAGCAGTACTTC.

This clonotype has a handful of counts. The genes are TRBV18 and TRBJ1-4; possibly TRBD1 for D (5 bases). Germline lookup yields CDR1 KGHSH and CDR2 LQKENI. CDR3 length: 20 residues. V lost 3 bases, J lost 0 bases, and 23 bases lay in between. The DNA of the CDR3 is TGTGCCAGCTCACCGTCGACAGTATTGGCCAGGATTGCAACTAATGAAAAACTGTTTTTT. Its translation: CASSPSTVLARIATNEKLFF.

This clonotype has at least ten counts. V usage is TRBV7-2 and J usage is TRBJ1-6; 9 nucleotides line up with TRBD1. The CDR3 spans 16 residues. CDR1 and CDR2 from the germline V gene are SGHTA and FQGNSA. With V trimmed by 6 bases and J by 2 bases, 5 bases remained unmatched. This chain's CDR3 is CASRDRDRAYNSPLHF. The CDR3 DNA is TGTGCCAGCAGGGACCGGGACAGGGCCTATAATTCACCCCTCCACTTT. Based on the CDR3 plus reference TRBV7-2 and TRBJ1-6, the full variable domain is GAGVSQSPSNKVTEKGKDVELRCDPISGHTALYWYRQSLGQGLEFLIYFQGNSAPDKSGLPSDRFSAERTGGSVSTLTIQRTQQEDSAVYLCASRDRDRAYNSPLHFGNGTRLTVT.

This clonotype was found many times. The V gene is TRBV10-3, the J gene TRBJ2-7; 8 nucleotides match TRBD2. Germline CDR1 ENHRY, CDR2 SYGVKD. V was pared by 4 bases and J by 2 bases, with 4 bases of the junction left unmatched. The CDR3 length is 14 residues. CDR3 in DNA: TGTGCCATCAGTGTAAGCGGGGGCCCCTACGAGCAGTACTTC. Protein product: CAISVSGGPYEQYF.

The rearrangement joins TRBV3-1 to TRBJ1-6; TRBD1 might be the D (6 bases). The CDR3 has 16 residues. Deletions cut 2 bases from V and 8 bases from J, with 16 bases between. CDR1 is LGHDT and CDR2 is YNNKEL in the germline V gene (reference sequence). CDR3 region: CASSQLGHYPDSPLHF. The DNA of the CDR3 is TGTGCCAGCAGCCAACTGGGACATTACCCTGATTCACCCCTCCACTTT. The full variable domain, completed using reference TRBV3-1 and TRBJ1-6, is DTAVSQTPKYLVTQMGNDKSIKCEQNLGHDTMYWYKQDSKKFLKIMFSYNNKELIINETVPNRFSPKSPDKAHLNLHINSLELGDSAVYFCASSQLGHYPDSPLHFGNGTRLTVT.